These 19 T cell receptor beta chains were all obtained from the same sample, sequenced in a study of Graves' ophthalmopathy and Graves' hyperthyroidism. Using RNA transcripts, the TCR beta CDR3 regions were amplified. HTBI-primed RT-PCR formed the first round, and a multiplex PCR formed the second. TCRdb ran MiXCR on the multiplex PCR reads and lists one entry per CDR3 protein. This sample has a few hundred thousand distinct CDR3 sequences; about 16% occur once, and the top ten carry 5.5% to 7%. Sequenced sample: peripheral blood. These receptors were collected from a woman under 30 with stable Graves' hyperthyroidism.

The table lists this clonotype with many counts. The J gene is TRBJ1-1, the V gene TRBV4-1; D remains unclear. Trimming cost V 0 bases and J 7 bases, with 3 bases left between them. The CDR3 totals 11 residues. Germline values: CDR1 MGHRA, CDR2 YSYEKL. CDR3 in DNA: TGCGCCAGCAGCCAAGATAATGAAGCTTTCTTT. Its translation: CASSQDNEAFF.

Many counts were recorded for this clonotype. The rearrangement uses TRBV5-1 and TRBJ2-7, with TRBD1 matching over 8 bases. V shed 4 bases, J shed 3 bases, and the junction held 9 bases outside the gene matches. Germline-derived CDR1 and CDR2 are SGHRS and YFSETQ. CDR3 length equals 15 residues. This chain's CDR3 is CASSPNPGQDYEQYF. The CDR3 DNA is TGCGCCAGCAGCCCGAACCCGGGACAGGACTACGAGCAGTACTTC.

This clonotype was counted many times. The chain combines TRBV19 with TRBJ1-1, with a weak D call TRBD1 (5 bases). The CDR3 totals 12 residues. CDR1 is LNHDA and CDR2 is SQIVND in the germline V gene (reference sequence). The ends were cut back, 9 bases at V and 2 bases at J, with 10 bases in the middle. The CDR3 region has the DNA TGTGCCAGCAAGTGGGACAACACTGAAGCTTTCTTT. This sequence encodes CASKWDNTEAFF.

There are many counts of this clonotype. The chain has TRBV20-1 and TRBJ1-2; D is unclear. Deletions cut 0 bases from V and 0 bases from J, with 11 bases between. CDR3 length: 15 amino acids. Germline-derived CDR1 and CDR2 are DFQATT and SNEGSKA (reference sequence). This CDR3 is CSARDFASANYGYTF. The CDR3 DNA sequence: TGCAGTGCTAGAGATTTCGCGTCAGCTAACTATGGCTACACCTTC.

This clonotype was detected many times. J is TRBJ2-7 and V is TRBV6-5, with 8 bases that match TRBD1. CDR1 and CDR2 from the germline V gene are MNHEY and SVGAGI. V trimming: 0 bases; J trimming: 7 bases; junction bases outside the gene matches: 11. The CDR3 totals 16 residues. The CDR3 here is CASSYSRNRGLSEQYF. The CDR3 DNA sequence: TGTGCCAGCAGTTACTCGCGGAACAGGGGGTTGAGTGAGCAGTACTTC.

This clonotype was observed many times. The DNA for the CDR3 is TGTGCCAGCAGTTACGGGGGGTCTTGGGGCAATCAGCCCCAGCATTTT. Its protein is CASSYGGSWGNQPQHF. V is TRBV6-2 or TRBV6-3 and J is TRBJ1-5; D possibly corresponds to TRBD1 (5 bases). Germline CDR1 reads MNHEY; CDR2 reads SVGEGT. The CDR3 has 16 amino acids. Trimming pared 2 bases from V and 2 bases from J, leaving 13 bases between.

The table lists this clonotype with a few counts. The chain links TRBV12-5 to TRBJ2-7; D is perhaps TRBD1 or TRBD2 (7 bases each). The CDR3 length is 15 residues. CDR1 LGHNT and CDR2 FRNRAP come from the germline V gene. V was trimmed by 4 bases and J by 1 base, leaving 14 bases between them. The CDR3 DNA reads as TGTGCTAGTGGTTCTACCAGGGGGGGGTCCTACGAGCAGTACTTC. This codes for CASGSTRGGSYEQYF.

As for this clonotype: Mismatch with germline at one junction end may stem from a read error. The chain couples TRBV3-1 to TRBJ1-1; D gene ambiguous. The CDR3 has 12 amino acids. Germline CDR1 reads LGHDT; CDR2 reads YNNKEL (reference sequence). The CDR3 coding sequence is TGTGCCAGCATCCAAATGGACACTGAAGCTTTCTTT. Translation gives CASIQMDTEAFF.

This clonotype was detected many times. A much larger clone lies a single base off, so this may be a read error. The chain couples TRBV29-1 to TRBJ1-5; TRBD1 agrees at 9 bases. Germline CDR1 SQVTM, CDR2 ANQGSEA. This CDR3 spans 14 amino acids. The CDR3 nucleotides read TGCGGCGTTCAACAGGGGGCAGGCAATCAGCCCCAGCATTTT. It specifies CGVQQGAGNQPQHF.

This clonotype was observed many times. V is TRBV7-6 and J is TRBJ2-5; D is undetermined. Germline loops: CDR1 SGHVS, CDR2 FNYEAQ. The length of the CDR3 is 16 residues. Trimming stripped 1 base from V and 5 bases from J, with 17 bases between. The CDR3 region is CASSLEWNRPGETQYF. The CDR3 region has the DNA TGTGCCAGCAGCTTAGAGTGGAACAGACCAGGCGAGACCCAGTACTTC. Full variable domain (remainder filled in from reference TRBV7-6 and TRBJ2-5): GAGVSQSPRYKVTKRGQDVALRCDPISGHVSLYWYRQALGQGPEFLTYFNYEAQQDKSGLPNDRFSAERPEGSISTLTIQRTEQRDSAMYRCASSLEWNRPGETQYFGPGTRLLVL.

A few counts support this clonotype. The chain uses TRBV25-1 and TRBJ1-6; 8 nucleotides agree with TRBD1. Germline V gene sequence: CDR1 MGHDK, CDR2 SYGVNS. There are 16 residues in the CDR3. V shed 3 bases, J shed 7 bases, and the junction held 8 bases outside the gene matches. CDR3 coding DNA: TGTGCCAGCAGTGACCCTGACAGGGGCTGGAATTCACCCCTCCACTTT. This translates into CASSDPDRGWNSPLHF. Combining the CDR3 with reference TRBV25-1 and TRBJ1-6 gives the whole variable domain EADIYQTPRYLVIGTGKKITLECSQTMGHDKMYWYQQDPGMELHLIHYSYGVNSTEKGDLSSESTVSRIRTEHFPLTLESARPSHTSQYLCASSDPDRGWNSPLHFGNGTRLTVT.

This clonotype was detected many times. The chain is built from TRBV20-1 and TRBJ2-2; D is unresolved. The V gene lost 7 bases and the J gene lost 3 bases, with 9 bases spanning the gap. CDR3 length: 12 amino acids. Germline lookup yields CDR1 DFQATT and CDR2 SNEGSKA (reference sequence). The CDR3 region is CSGSPYTGELFF. The DNA for the CDR3 is TGCAGTGGTAGTCCGTACACCGGGGAGCTGTTTTTT.

This clonotype was observed at least ten times. V usage is TRBV12-3 or TRBV12-4 and J usage is TRBJ1-1; D call uncertain. Trimming removed 6 bases from V and 6 bases from J, with 20 bases in between. The CDR3 spans 15 residues. The CDR3 reads CASRLSLGPPPEAFF. In nucleotides, the CDR3 is TGTGCCAGCAGGTTGAGCCTTGGCCCTCCCCCTGAAGCTTTCTTT.

This clonotype showed up many times. The rearrangement links TRBV5-1 to TRBJ2-4, with 7 nucleotides matching TRBD1. The germline V gene has CDR1 SGHRS and CDR2 YFSETQ. The CDR3 is made up of 17 amino acids. Trimming removed 0 bases from V and 6 bases from J; junction bases left unmatched: 12. The CDR3 bases are TGCGCCAGCAGCTTGGGGGACAGCCCTCTATGGGGAAACATTCAGTACTTC. It translates to CASSLGDSPLWGNIQYF.

This clonotype showed up many times. The rearrangement joins TRBV6-1 to TRBJ1-5; a weak D match, TRBD1 (5 bases). Per the germline V gene, CDR1 is MNHNS and CDR2 is SASEGT. V dropped 10 bases and J dropped 5 bases, with 15 bases sitting between them. CDR3 length: 13 residues. The CDR3 protein is CATRGTLYQPQHF. The CDR3 DNA is TGTGCCACCCGGGGGACTCTCTATCAGCCCCAGCATTTT.

This clonotype showed up many times. V gene TRBV5-1 combines with J gene TRBJ1-1; no reliable D call. CDR1 SGHRS and CDR2 YFSETQ come from the germline V gene. Trimming stripped 1 base from V and 1 base from J, with 8 bases between. The CDR3 totals 14 residues. The CDR3 DNA is TGCGCCAGCAGCTTGTTATCGGGGAACACTGAAGCTTTCTTT. Translation: CASSLLSGNTEAFF. Full variable domain (missing parts from reference TRBV5-1 and TRBJ1-1): KAGVTQTPRYLIKTRGQQVTLSCSPISGHRSVSWYQQTPGQGLQFLFEYFSETQRNKGNFPGRFSGRQFSNSRSEMNVSTLELGDSALYLCASSLLSGNTEAFFGQGTRLTVV.

This clonotype has just a few counts. The chain recombines TRBV9 with TRBJ2-2; D tentatively fits TRBD1 or TRBD2 (5 bases each). Trimming pared 4 bases from V and 4 bases from J, leaving 11 bases between. The CDR3 runs to 14 residues. Germline values: CDR1 SGDLS, CDR2 YYNGEE. In DNA form, the CDR3 reads TGTGCCAGCAGCCGGGGCCGGGGCACCGGGGAGCTGTTTTTT. This gives the protein CASSRGRGTGELFF.

This clonotype has a count of ten or more. The J gene is TRBJ1-2, the V gene TRBV10-3; 11 bases map to TRBD1. The junction had 7 bases not matched to a gene; V was cut back by 4 bases and J by 3 bases. Germline CDR1 ENHRY, CDR2 SYGVKD. The CDR3 covers 16 residues. The CDR3: CAISVRTGGEDYGYTF. The CDR3 coding sequence is TGTGCCATCAGTGTCAGGACAGGGGGCGAAGACTATGGCTACACCTTC.

This clonotype was recorded many times. The chain carries TRBV7-8 and TRBJ2-5, with D perhaps TRBD1 (6 bases). The CDR3 is made up of 14 amino acids. Germline CDR1 is SGHVS and CDR2 is FQNEAQ. V was pared by 6 bases and J by 0 bases, with 11 bases between. CDR3 in amino acids: CASRIGQYQETQYF. CDR3 DNA sequence: TGTGCCAGCAGAATCGGACAGTACCAAGAGACCCAGTACTTC.